What follows are 6 T cell receptor beta chains derived from one specimen sequenced in a study of long-term antiretroviral therapy in people with HIV. The assay used was immunoSEQ (version v3.0), run at survey level. Assay used: immunoSEQ multiplex PCR; TCRdb lists only in-frame clones, some missing. The sample has some 22,000 clones; roughly four fifths are singletons. The material was unsorted PBMCs, obtained 0.4 years after starting antiretroviral therapy. These receptors came from a man in his forties or fifties with HIV.

The chain uses TRBV19 and TRBJ2-3; D is uncertain. This CDR3 is 16 amino acids long. Trimming removed 3 bases at V and 0 bases at J, with 13 bases between. Germline values: CDR1 LNHDA, CDR2 SQIVND (reference sequence). The CDR3 region is CASSMWSGGSTDTQYF. The CDR3 nucleotides are TGTGCCAGTAGTATGTGGTCTGGCGGTAGCACAGATACGCAGTATTTT.

The V gene is TRBV5-1, the J gene TRBJ2-2, with D possibly matching TRBD1 (6 bases). This CDR3 has 15 residues. CDR1 is SGHRS, CDR2 YFSETQ, per germline. Deletions cut 4 bases from V and 3 bases from J, with 13 bases between. CDR3 nucleotides: TGCGCCAGCAGCCGGGGACACAGGGACACCGGGGAGCTGTTTTTT. Translation: CASSRGHRDTGELFF.

The CDR3 DNA is TGTGCCAGTAGTGATGCGGACGGTTTACCCCTCCACTTT. This translates into CASSDADGLPLHF. The gene calls are TRBV19 and TRBJ1-6; D unresolved. The CDR3 has 13 amino acids. Looked up from germline, CDR1 is LNHDA and CDR2 is SQIVND (reference sequence). V was cut by 5 bases and J by 12 bases, with 14 bases left in between.

The rearrangement joins TRBV29-1 to TRBJ1-1; D unclear. CDR1 and CDR2 (germline): SQVTM, ANQGSEA. The CDR3 runs 8 residues. This chain's CDR3 is CADTEAFF. The CDR3 DNA is TGCGCGGACACTGAAGCTTTCTTT.

The chain uses TRBV11-2 and TRBJ1-1, with D possibly matching TRBD1 (5 bases). The germline V gene encodes CDR1 SGHAT and CDR2 FQNNGV. The CDR3 is 13 amino acids. Trimming took 5 bases from V and 8 from J, leaving 15 bases between them. CDR3 DNA sequence: TGTGCCAGCAGCCTGGGGCTATTCGCCGAAGCTTTCTTT. Translation gives CASSLGLFAEAFF.

This sequence joins TRBV28 and TRBJ2-5; D gene uncertain. Germline CDR1 reads MDHEN; CDR2 reads SYDVKM. Trimming stripped 6 bases from V and 0 bases from J, with 14 bases between. The CDR3 has 15 amino acids. The CDR3, as DNA: TGTGCCAGCAGCCCTCCCCTCGACTACCAAGAGACCCAGTACTTC. It encodes CASSPPLDYQETQYF.